These 15 T cell receptor beta chains were all obtained from the same sample, sequenced in a study of cytomegalovirus exposure and HLA in healthy donors. The PCR was carried out with 60 Vbeta primers and 13 Jbeta primers. Clones were sequenced by immunoSEQ multiplex PCR, and TCRdb holds only the in-frame ones, with some missing. The sample yields approximately 110,000 clones, of which the top ten take up roughly 3.5%. Sample: PBMCs. Receptors were obtained from a man between 18 and 35 years old in good health and CMV-seronegative.

The chain combines TRBV15 with TRBJ1-1; D ambiguous. The CDR3 totals 11 residues. Trimming cost V 2 bases and J 5 bases, with 3 bases left between them. CDR1 is LNHNV and CDR2 is YYDKDF in the germline V gene (reference sequence). The CDR3 here is CATSRYTEAFF. Here the CDR3 DNA reads TGTGCCACCAGCAGATATACTGAAGCTTTCTTT.

This chain uses TRBV7-9 with TRBJ2-2; D is uncertain. Germline V gene sequence: CDR1 SEHNR, CDR2 FQNEAQ (reference sequence). With 6 bases removed from V and 3 bases from J, the gap between germline ends came to 11 bases. The CDR3 is 14 residues long. CDR3 in amino acids: CASSERQDTGELFF. The DNA of the CDR3 is TGTGCCAGCAGTGAGAGGCAAGACACCGGGGAGCTGTTTTTT.

The chain employs TRBV6-5 and TRBJ1-4, with 7 bases fitting TRBD1. The CDR3 sequence is 15 residues long. Germline CDR1 reads MNHEY; CDR2 reads SVGAGI. The V and J ends lost 5 bases and 3 bases, in that order; junction bases with no gene match: 6. Written as DNA, the CDR3 is TGTGCCAGCAGTACCACAGGGGCCCCTAATGAAAAACTGTTTTTT. Translation gives CASSTTGAPNEKLFF.

The CDR3 DNA sequence: TGTGCCAGCAGCCAATCCACTATGAACACTGAAGCTTTCTTT. Its protein is CASSQSTMNTEAFF. The chain links TRBV11-2 to TRBJ1-1, with D hard to call. This CDR3 has 14 residues. CDR1 SGHAT and CDR2 FQNNGV come from the germline V gene. V lost 5 bases and J lost 0, with 10 bases in between.

The chain combines TRBV6-5 with TRBJ2-5, with no clear D. Matching the DNA end better, TRBJ2-7 makes the J call doubtful. The CDR3 totals 14 residues. Germline CDR1 is MNHEY and CDR2 is SVGAGI. CDR3 sequence reads: CASSYLGLSYEQYF. In DNA form, the CDR3 reads TGTGCCAGCAGTTACTTGGGCCTCTCCTACGAGCAGTACTTC.

V usage is TRBV18 and J usage is TRBJ2-1; 13 nucleotides align to TRBD2. The trim removed 6 bases at V and 9 bases at J, leaving 20 bases unmatched. CDR3 length equals 19 residues. Germline CDR1 KGHSH, CDR2 LQKENI. CDR3 nucleotide sequence: TGTGCCAGCTCCCCCAGCCCAACTAGCGGGGGGGCCCGAATTAGTGAGCAGTTCTTC. The encoded protein is CASSPSPTSGGARISEQFF.

The chain combines TRBV19 with TRBJ2-5, with TRBD2 matching 7 bases. The DNA end is more similar to TRBJ2-7, so the J call may be wrong. The CDR3 has 15 amino acids. CDR1 and CDR2 (germline): LNHDA, SQIVND (reference sequence). CDR3 nucleotides: TGTGCCAGTAGTGCGGGGGAACAGGCCTACTACGAGCAGTACTTC. Translation gives CASSAGEQAYYEQYF.

The chain joins TRBV7-9 to TRBJ1-2; D is unclear. Deletions cut 4 bases from V and 8 bases from J, with 17 bases between. The CDR3 has 14 amino acids. Looked up from germline, CDR1 is SEHNR and CDR2 is FQNEAQ (reference sequence). As DNA, the CDR3 is TGTGCCAGCAGCTCCCCAACCGGGAGCAGGGGCTACACCTTC. This sequence encodes CASSSPTGSRGYTF.

The chain carries TRBV29-1 and TRBJ1-2; no reliable D call. V lost 4 bases, J lost 3 bases, and 15 bases lay in between. Germline CDR1 and CDR2: SQVTM and ANQGSEA. CDR3 length: 14 amino acids. The DNA of the CDR3 is TGCAGCGTTGTGATGGAGGACGTGTACTATGGCTACACCTTC. Translation gives CSVVMEDVYYGYTF.

This chain uses TRBV6-6 with TRBJ1-1; D uncertain. CDR1 is MNHNY and CDR2 is SVGAGI in the germline V gene (reference sequence). This CDR3 region has 11 residues. With 11 bases removed from V and 7 bases from J, the gap between germline ends came to 14 bases. Here the CDR3 DNA reads TGTGCCGGCGGAGGGCGGTTTGAAGCTTTCTTT. Residues: CAGGGRFEAFF.

The rearrangement joins TRBV5-1 to TRBJ2-3; 7 nucleotides agree with TRBD1. The trim removed 0 bases at V and 3 bases at J, leaving 4 bases unmatched. This CDR3 contains 15 residues. Germline values: CDR1 SGHRS, CDR2 YFSETQ. The CDR3 region is CASSLVQGETDTQYF. DNA of the CDR3: TGCGCCAGCAGCTTGGTTCAGGGGGAAACAGATACGCAGTATTTT.

The chain links TRBV13 to TRBJ1-2; TRBD1 aligns across 7 bases. From germline, CDR1 is PRHDT and CDR2 FYEKMQ (reference sequence). V lost 4 bases and J lost 6; bases outside the gene matches: 2. The CDR3 extends over 12 amino acids. CDR3 sequence: CASSYRGNGYTF. CDR3 sequence (DNA): TGTGCCAGCAGCTACAGGGGTAATGGCTACACCTTC.

The chain combines TRBV2 with TRBJ1-2, with TRBD1 as a possible D gene (5 bases). V dropped 7 bases and J dropped 6 bases, with 15 bases sitting between them. This CDR3 region has 13 residues. Per the germline V gene, CDR1 is SNHLY and CDR2 is FYNNEI. CDR3 sequence (DNA): TGTGCCAGCATGGGTGGGGGGTACGATGGCTACACCTTC. As protein: CASMGGGYDGYTF.

This chain links TRBV7-9 with TRBJ2-1, with 8 bases matching TRBD1. From germline, CDR1 is SEHNR and CDR2 FQNEAQ (reference sequence). The CDR3 is 16 amino acids. Losses at the gene ends were 5 bases for V and 5 bases for J; bases not matched to a gene: 11. CDR3 DNA: TGTGCCAGCAGCCCGACAGCCGGGACAGGTAACAATGAGCAGTTCTTC. This sequence encodes CASSPTAGTGNNEQFF. Looking up the rest from reference TRBV7-9 and TRBJ2-1 gives the full variable domain: DTGVSQNPRHKITKRGQNVTFRCDPISEHNRLYWYRQTLGQGPEFLTYFQNEAQLEKSRLLSDRFSAERPKGSFSTLEIQRTEQGDSAMYLCASSPTAGTGNNEQFFGPGTRLTVL.

The V call is TRBV6-4, the J call TRBJ2-1; a possible D gene is TRBD2 (5 bases). Trimming took 2 bases from V and 8 from J, leaving 25 bases between them. This CDR3 region has 18 residues. Germline V CDR1 and CDR2: MRHNA, SNTAGT. This chain's CDR3 is CASSDGIVSLRVDDEQFF. CDR3 DNA sequence: TGTGCCAGCAGTGACGGCATAGTCAGTTTGCGGGTGGATGATGAGCAGTTCTTC.